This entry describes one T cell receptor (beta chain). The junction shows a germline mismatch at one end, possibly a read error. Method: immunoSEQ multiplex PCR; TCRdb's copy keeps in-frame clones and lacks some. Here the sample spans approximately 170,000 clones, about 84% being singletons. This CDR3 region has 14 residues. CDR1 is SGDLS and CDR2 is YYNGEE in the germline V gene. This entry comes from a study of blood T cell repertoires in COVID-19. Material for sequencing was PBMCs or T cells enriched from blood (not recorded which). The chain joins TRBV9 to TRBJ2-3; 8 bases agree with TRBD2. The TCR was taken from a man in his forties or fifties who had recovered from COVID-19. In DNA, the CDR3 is TGTGCCAGCAGCGTCATCGACGGGGCGGGGGGCATTTCTTTT. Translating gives CASSVIDGAGGISF.